Each of the 21 T cell receptor beta chains below was sequenced from the same sample in a study of T cell clonality in common variable immunodeficiency. Study-level points and caveats: Fewer deletions and N-nucleotide insertions were reportedly seen in common variable immunodeficiency TCR beta sequences.

These receptors have no identified antigens. Sequencing was performed with immunoSEQ multiplex PCR; in TCRdb, only in-frame clones are kept and a portion is missing. The sample includes under 35,000 clones, none of them occurring once. Sequenced sample: peripheral blood mononuclear cells. The source of these receptors is a human donor with common variable immunodeficiency.

This clone was observed a handful of times. The read is 3 residues too short to cover the CDR3 end, so that end is filled in from the germline J gene. This sequence joins TRBV6-2 or TRBV6-3 and TRBJ1-6; D gene unclear. The CDR3 has 16 residues. CDR1 is MNHEY and CDR2 is SVGEGT in the germline V gene. The CDR3 sequence: CASSYASWAVERPLHF. The part of the CDR3 DNA that was read is TGTGCCAGCAGTTACGCGAGTTGGGCCGTGGAAAGGCCC.

As for this clone: The read halts 3 residues ahead of the CDR3 end, with the missing end drawn from the germline J gene. This sequence joins TRBV6-2 or TRBV6-3 and TRBJ1-5; perhaps TRBD1 as D (6 bases). Deletions cut 7 bases from V and 0 bases from J, with 13 bases between. The length of the CDR3 is 15 residues. Germline CDR1 reads MNHEY; CDR2 reads SVGEGT. CDR3 DNA, as far as it was read: TGTGCCAGCACCGGACAGCTATATAGCAATCAGCCC. It encodes CASTGQLYSNQP. The full CDR3 reads CASTGQLYSNQPQHF.

This clone was seen a few times. The CDR3 end is not reached by the read, which stops 3 residues before it; the germline J gene fills it in. The chain has TRBV19 and TRBJ2-2; D possibly corresponds to TRBD1 (7 bases). Trimming took 6 bases from V and 3 from J, leaving 11 bases between them. The germline CDR1 and CDR2 sequences are LNHDA and SQIVND (reference sequence). The CDR3 runs to 14 residues. The CDR3 reads CASRRDRHTGELFF. Incomplete CDR3 DNA: TGTGCCAGTAGGCGGGACAGACACACCGGGGAG.

This clone appeared a few times. The read terminates 3 residues ahead of where the CDR3 ends, so the germline J gene completes it. J is TRBJ2-3 and V is TRBV2, with 8 bases matching TRBD2. The CDR3 has 16 amino acids. Germline values: CDR1 SNHLY, CDR2 FYNNEI. J gave up 2 bases and V 10 bases, and 14 bases lay outside the gene matches. The chain's CDR3 is CATQPQIAGNTDTQYF. The CDR3 DNA, read in part, is TGTGCCACCCAGCCTCAGATAGCGGGGAACACAGATACG.

This clone has more than one count but fewer than ten. The read ends 3 residues shy of where the CDR3 ends; the end is completed using the germline J gene. The chain uses TRBV30 and TRBJ1-5; TRBD1 might be the D (5 bases). Trimming removed 1 base at V and 3 bases at J, with 7 bases between. CDR1 is GTSNPN and CDR2 is SVGIG in the germline V gene (reference sequence). This CDR3 is 13 amino acids long. CDR3 sequence: CAWSGGLNQPQHF. CDR3 bases read: TGTGCCTGGAGTGGGGGCCTCAATCAGCCC.

As regards this clone: Other nucleotide sequences from this sample produce the same CDR3. The CDR3 sequence is CASGGAGYYNEQFF. The sequenced part of the CDR3 DNA is TGTGCCAGCGGTGGTGCAGGTTACTACAATGAG. J is TRBJ2-1 and V is TRBV19, with no clear D. The CDR3 extends 3 residues past the end of the read, so its final part is completed from the germline J gene. Germline CDR1 reads LNHDA; CDR2 reads SQIVND (reference sequence). Between the trimmed V and J ends, which lost 9 bases and 3 bases, there was a span of 15 bases. The CDR3 length is 14 residues. The whole variable domain, remainder taken from reference TRBV19 and TRBJ2-1, is DGGITQSPKYLFRKEGQNVTLSCEQNLNHDAMYWYRQDPGQGLRLIYYSQIVNDFQKGDIAEGYSVSREKKESFPLTVTSAQKNPTAFYLCASGGAGYYNEQFFGPGTRLTVL.

This clone has at least ten counts. The read ends 3 residues shy of where the CDR3 ends; the end is completed using the germline J gene. The chain links TRBV7-3 to TRBJ2-6; TRBD2 agrees at 8 bases. Per germline, CDR1 SGHTA and CDR2 FQGTGA. The CDR3 is made up of 14 amino acids. After removal of 5 bases from V and 7 bases from J, the junction contained 4 bases not matched to a gene. Incomplete CDR3 DNA: TGTGCCAGCAGCCCCGGGAGGGGAGCCAACGTC. Translation: CASSPGRGANV. Given in full, the CDR3 is CASSPGRGANVLTF.

This clone showed up just a few times. The missing CDR3 end, 3 residues past where the read stops, is filled in from the germline J gene. The rearrangement uses TRBV20-1 and TRBJ1-5; a possible D gene is TRBD1 (5 bases). CDR1 is DFQATT and CDR2 is SNEGSKA in the germline V gene (reference sequence). Trimming removed 2 bases from V and 7 bases from J, with 15 bases in between. The CDR3 has 14 residues. The CDR3 is CSARTDSHGQPQHF. Partial CDR3 DNA: TGCAGTGCTAGAACAGACAGCCACGGGCAGCCC.

Worth noting for this clone: Read data end 3 residues before the CDR3 end; the end is taken from the germline J gene. The rearrangement links TRBV6-2 or TRBV6-3 to TRBJ1-5; D not certain. Trimming took off 0 bases at V and 4 bases at J, with 4 bases between the two ends. The CDR3 contains 13 residues. Germline values: CDR1 MNHEY, CDR2 SVGEGT. The sequenced part of the CDR3 DNA is TGTGCCAGCAGTTACTCCCAGAATCAGCCC. Its protein is CASSYSQNQP. The entire CDR3 reads CASSYSQNQPQHF.

The covered CDR3 bases are TGTGCCAGCTCAGGTGCAGACAATCAGCCC. Its translation: CASSGADNQP. The full CDR3 sequence reads CASSGADNQPQHF. This sequence joins TRBV18 and TRBJ1-5; D is unclear. With the read ending 3 residues before the CDR3 end, the germline J gene is used to fill in that end. Germline values: CDR1 KGHSH, CDR2 LQKENI. The CDR3 consists of 13 residues. V lost 5 bases and J 3 bases, leaving 8 bases between the germline ends.

This clone was recorded at least ten times. The read ends 3 residues shy of where the CDR3 ends; the end is completed using the germline J gene. The chain links TRBV20-1 to TRBJ2-7; the D gene is possibly TRBD2 (5 bases). The germline gives CDR1 DFQATT, CDR2 SNEGSKA (reference sequence). The CDR3 is 14 amino acids. V gave up 6 bases and J gave up 3 bases, with 18 bases separating them. The CDR3 DNA, read in part, is TGCAGTGCCCCCCCTTCCGGGGTAGGCTACGAG. Encoded protein: CSAPPSGVGYE. The full CDR3 protein is CSAPPSGVGYEQYF.

Only a few counts were recorded for this clone. The read halts 3 residues ahead of the CDR3 end, with the missing end drawn from the germline J gene. The rearrangement links TRBV5-1 to TRBJ2-5; TRBD2 matches 9 bases. The CDR3 loop spans 16 amino acids. The V gene end was trimmed by 3 bases and the J gene end by 2 bases; junction bases not matched to a gene: 8. Germline assignment: CDR1 SGHRS and CDR2 YFSETQ. The CDR3 bases that were read are TGCGCCAGCAGCTCAGAGCGGGGGGCCTGGCAAGAGACC. Translation: CASSSERGAWQET. The full CDR3 is CASSSERGAWQETQYF.

Many counts were recorded for this clone. Coverage ceases 3 residues before the CDR3 finishes, and the germline J gene fills in the end. The rearrangement links TRBV30 to TRBJ2-3; D might be TRBD1 (6 bases). The germline gives CDR1 GTSNPN, CDR2 SVGIG (reference sequence). Trimming took 4 bases from V and 1 from J, leaving 6 bases between them. This CDR3 is 12 amino acids long. The sequenced part of the CDR3 DNA is TGTGCCTGGACAGGGGGCACAGATACG. It translates to CAWTGGTDT. The CDR3 in its entirety is CAWTGGTDTQYF.

There are many counts of this clone. Read data end 3 residues before the CDR3 end; the end is taken from the germline J gene. The rearrangement uses TRBV5-4 and TRBJ2-1; 7 nucleotides agree with TRBD2. The germline gives CDR1 SGHNT, CDR2 YYREEE (reference sequence). Trimming cost V 3 bases and J 7 bases; bases outside gene matches: 10. The CDR3 length is 15 residues. CDR3 DNA, as far as it was read: TGTGCCAGCAGCTCAGCGGGATATTCGGGAAATGAG. Its protein product is CASSSAGYSGNE. The whole CDR3 protein is CASSSAGYSGNEQFF.

This clone was picked up many times. Read sequence stops 3 residues before the CDR3 end, and the germline J gene provides the missing end. J is TRBJ1-2 and V is TRBV13, with TRBD1 matching over 8 bases. Germline-derived CDR1 and CDR2 are PRHDT and FYEKMQ (reference sequence). CDR3 length: 13 residues. The ends lost 0 bases at V and 7 bases at J; junction bases unmatched: 1. CDR3 sequence reads: CASSLGGTGGYTF. Partial CDR3 DNA: TGTGCCAGCAGCTTAGGGGGGACAGGTGGC.

This clone was found many times. Read data end 3 residues before the CDR3 end; the end is taken from the germline J gene. The chain carries TRBV20-1 and TRBJ2-1, with TRBD2 as a possible D gene (6 bases). CDR1 DFQATT and CDR2 SNEGSKA come from the germline V gene (reference sequence). This CDR3 spans 14 amino acids. V was cut by 4 bases and J by 7 bases, with 17 bases left in between. Here the CDR3 reads CSANKVGGVNEQFF. The CDR3 bases that were read are TGCAGTGCTAATAAAGTTGGAGGGGTAAATGAG.

Worth noting for this clone: The read ends 3 residues before the CDR3 terminus; that terminus is restored from the germline J gene. The genes are TRBV20-1 and TRBJ1-6; the D gene is possibly TRBD1 (6 bases). Trimming stripped 5 bases from V and 10 bases from J, with 9 bases between. CDR3 length equals 11 residues. Looked up from germline, CDR1 is DFQATT and CDR2 is SNEGSKA (reference sequence). CDR3 bases read: TGCAGTGCTGGACAGAGATCACCC. Encoded protein: CSAGQRSP. The complete CDR3 sequence is CSAGQRSPLHF.

This clone was seen a handful of times. Other DNA sequences in this sample translate to the same CDR3. CDR3 DNA, as far as it was read: TGTGCCAGCAGCCCCGGGACTAGCGGTTACAATGAG. Translation: CASSPGTSGYNE. The complete CDR3 sequence is CASSPGTSGYNEQFF. This chain connects TRBV7-2 to TRBJ2-1, with 11 bases that match TRBD2. The read finishes 3 residues shy of the CDR3 end, and the germline J gene is used to complete it. The CDR3 totals 15 residues. V shed 5 bases, J shed 4 bases, and the junction held 4 bases outside the gene matches. Germline CDR1 reads SGHTA; CDR2 reads FQGNSA. Complete variable domain (other parts from reference TRBV7-2 and TRBJ2-1): GAGVSQSPSNKVTEKGKDVELRCDPISGHTALYWYRQSLGQGLEFLIYFQGNSAPDKSGLPSDRFSAERTGGSVSTLTIQRTQQEDSAVYLCASSPGTSGYNEQFFGPGTRLTVL.

This clone came up a few times. Compared with germline, one end of the junction differs, possibly owing to a read error. The read halts 3 residues ahead of the CDR3 end, with the missing end drawn from the germline J gene. V gene TRBV7-9 combines with J gene TRBJ1-1; no reliable D call. CDR1 is SEHNR, CDR2 FQNEAQ, per germline (reference sequence). This CDR3 has 13 amino acids. The CDR3 bases that were read are TGTTCCAGCAGCTTAGGGTCCACACCTGGT. Protein: CSSSLGSTPG. Given in full, the CDR3 is CSSSLGSTPGAFF. Full variable domain (missing parts from reference TRBV7-9 and TRBJ1-1): DTGVSQNPRHKITKRGQNVTFRCDPISEHNRLYWYRQTLGQGPEFLTYFQNEAQLEKSRLLSDRFSAERPKGSFSTLEIQRTEQGDSAMYLCSSSLGSTPGAFFGQGTRLTVV.

This clone was seen ten or more times. The read terminates 3 residues ahead of where the CDR3 ends, so the germline J gene completes it. The chain recombines TRBV5-1 with TRBJ1-2; possibly TRBD1 for D (6 bases). CDR1 and CDR2 (germline): SGHRS, YFSETQ. Trimming left V 7 bases short and J 1 base short, with 20 bases between. This CDR3 contains 16 residues. Incomplete CDR3 DNA: TGCGCCAGCGGCTCCGGGACACCTTCAATTAACTATGGC. It encodes CASGSGTPSINYG. The full CDR3 reads CASGSGTPSINYGYTF.

Many counts were recorded for this clone. The read terminates 3 residues ahead of where the CDR3 ends, so the germline J gene completes it. V and J are TRBV2 and TRBJ2-3; TRBD1 agrees at 10 bases. Per the germline V gene, CDR1 is SNHLY and CDR2 is FYNNEI. This CDR3 comprises 18 residues. V lost 1 base to trimming and J lost 3 bases; unmatched junction nucleotides: 10. The part of the CDR3 DNA that was read is TGTGCCAGCAGTGAAGGCCTAGAGGGACAGGGGTTGACAGATACG. Translating it yields CASSEGLEGQGLTDT. The complete CDR3 sequence is CASSEGLEGQGLTDTQYF. Full variable domain (outside the CDR3, taken from reference TRBV2 and TRBJ2-3): EPEVTQTPSHQVTQMGQEVILRCVPISNHLYFYWYRQILGQKVEFLVSFYNNEISEKSEIFDDQFSVERPDGSNFTLKIRSTKLEDSAMYFCASSEGLEGQGLTDTQYFGPGTRLTVL.